The 2 T cell receptor beta chains in this list originate from one sample, sequenced in a study of blood T cell repertoires in COVID-19. Repertoires were generated with immunoSEQ multiplex PCR, while TCRdb's copy carries only in-frame clones and drops some. The sample comprises about 130,000 clones, approximately 82% of which are singletons, and roughly 9.8% rests with the top ten. Material: peripheral blood. The receptors originated from a man aged 55 to 70 who had recovered from COVID-19.

The genes are TRBV5-1 and TRBJ1-1; no definite D call. This CDR3 is 13 amino acids long. Per the germline V gene, CDR1 is SGHRS and CDR2 is YFSETQ. V was shortened by 1 base and J by 3 bases, with 7 bases between the two germline ends. The CDR3 here is CASSLTRDTEAFF. The CDR3 DNA is TGCGCCAGCAGCTTGACCCGGGACACTGAAGCTTTCTTT.

This clone was recorded only once. The chain uses TRBV2 and TRBJ1-5; the D is unclear. The germline V gene has CDR1 SNHLY and CDR2 FYNNEI. Trimming left V 4 bases short and J 4 bases short, with 11 bases between. The CDR3 has 14 residues. This chain's CDR3 is CASSGRVPNQPQHF. CDR3 DNA: TGTGCCAGCAGTGGGAGGGTCCCGAATCAGCCCCAGCATTTT. The full variable domain, completed using reference TRBV2 and TRBJ1-5, is EPEVTQTPSHQVTQMGQEVILRCVPISNHLYFYWYRQILGQKVEFLVSFYNNEISEKSEIFDDQFSVERPDGSNFTLKIRSTKLEDSAMYFCASSGRVPNQPQHFGDGTRLSIL.